One sample yielded the 23 T cell receptor beta chains listed below, sequenced in a study of early T cells in non-severe SARS-CoV-2 infection. In TCRdb, the 5' RACE reads were re-called with MiXCR into one record per CDR3 protein. This table has approximately 66,000 distinct CDR3 sequences, about 12% appearing once. The sample consisted of whole blood. These receptors all come from an adult who was a healthcare worker with PCR-confirmed SARS-CoV-2 infection or an uninfected control (not recorded which).

This clonotype showed up many times. This CDR3 is CASSPTGIAGGQETQYF. The CDR3 nucleotides are TGTGCCAGCAGTCCCACCGGGATAGCGGGGGGCCAAGAGACCCAGTACTTC. This sequence joins TRBV12-3 or TRBV12-4 and TRBJ2-5, with TRBD2 identical over 10 bases. CDR3 length: 17 amino acids. J lost 1 base, V lost 5 bases, and 10 bases had no gene match.

This clonotype has more than one count but fewer than ten. This chain joins TRBV9 and TRBJ2-3; 7 nucleotides agree with TRBD2. Trimming at V came to 4 bases and at J to 7 bases, leaving 9 bases not matched to a gene. The CDR3 length is 14 residues. Germline V gene lookup returns CDR1 SGDLS and CDR2 YYNGEE. The CDR3 bases are TGTGCCAGCAGCCCCCCCGGGGGAGGGAATACGCAGTATTTT. It encodes CASSPPGGGNTQYF.

The chain has TRBV7-2 and TRBJ2-3; TRBD2 aligns across 8 bases. V trimming: 9 bases; J trimming: 1 base; junction bases outside the gene matches: 3. This CDR3 comprises 13 residues. Germline loops: CDR1 SGHTA, CDR2 FQGNSA. The CDR3 coding sequence is TGTGCCAGTGGACTAGCCGGCACAGATACGCAGTATTTT. Its translation: CASGLAGTDTQYF.

This clonotype turned up a few times. The chain employs TRBV4-1 and TRBJ2-5, with D perhaps assigned TRBD1 or TRBD2 (5 bases each). Trimming removed 1 base at V and 2 bases at J, with 8 bases between. This CDR3 contains 14 residues. In germline, CDR1 is MGHRA, CDR2 YSYEKL. The CDR3 reads CASSQGDQQETQYF. CDR3 sequence (DNA): TGCGCCAGCAGCCAAGGGGACCAGCAAGAGACCCAGTACTTC.

The rearrangement links TRBV9 to TRBJ2-1; weak D call: TRBD1 (6 bases). The V end was cut by 4 bases, the J end by 7 bases, with 15 bases between. CDR3 length equals 14 residues. CDR1 is SGDLS and CDR2 is YYNGEE in the germline V gene. As DNA, the CDR3 is TGTGCCAGCAGCAGGTCTGGGGGCTGGAATGAGCAGTTCTTC. It specifies CASSRSGGWNEQFF.

This clonotype was picked up many times. The chain combines TRBV11-1 with TRBJ2-1; 8 bases map to TRBD2. Per germline, CDR1 SGHAT and CDR2 FQDESV (reference sequence). The CDR3 totals 14 residues. The J segment lost 4 bases and the V segment lost 3 bases, leaving 2 bases of the junction unmatched. CDR3 loop: CASSFSGVYNEQFF. The CDR3 region has the DNA TGTGCCAGCAGCTTTAGCGGGGTATACAATGAGCAGTTCTTC.

The chain employs TRBV29-1 and TRBJ2-7; tentatively, D is TRBD1 (6 bases). Germline-derived CDR1 and CDR2 are SQVTM and ANQGSEA. V lost 6 bases, J lost 5 bases, and 17 bases lay in between. The CDR3 sequence is 13 residues long. CDR3 DNA: TGCAGCGTCCTCGGGCTACAGGGAAACGAGCAGTACTTC. Its protein is CSVLGLQGNEQYF.

CDR3: CASSFADRGNSPLHF. In nucleotides, the CDR3 is TGTGCCAGCAGCTTTGCGGACAGGGGCAATTCACCCCTCCACTTT. The rearrangement links TRBV7-8 to TRBJ1-6; 9 bases match TRBD1. Germline CDR1 is SGHVS and CDR2 is FQNEAQ. The CDR3 runs to 15 residues. Trimming cost V 3 bases and J 7 bases; bases outside gene matches: 4.

The table lists this clonotype with many counts. The chain recombines TRBV10-2 with TRBJ1-1; 7 positions agree with TRBD1. The ends lost 6 bases at V and 2 bases at J; junction bases unmatched: 9. The CDR3 contains 15 residues. Germline CDR1 WSHSY, CDR2 SAAADI. The CDR3 nucleotides read TGCGCCAGCAGCAGGGGGGAGGTAATAAACACTGAAGCTTTCTTT. This gives the protein CASSRGEVINTEAFF.

This clonotype was observed a few times. This rearrangement joins TRBV19 to TRBJ1-5; D is unclear. The CDR3 extends over 13 amino acids. The V end lost 9 bases, the J end lost 3 bases, and 12 bases lay between the germline ends. CDR1 LNHDA and CDR2 SQIVND come from the germline V gene (reference sequence). CDR3 DNA sequence: TGTGCCAGCTCCCGGGCTCACAATCAGCCCCAGCATTTT. It encodes CASSRAHNQPQHF.

This rearrangement joins TRBV6-5 to TRBJ2-7; 7 bases are a match to TRBD1. After removal of 0 bases from V and 2 bases from J, the junction contained 4 bases not matched to a gene. Germline V gene sequence: CDR1 MNHEY, CDR2 SVGAGI. The CDR3 runs 15 residues. The CDR3 is CASSYSLGQAYEQYF. The DNA for the CDR3 is TGTGCCAGCAGTTACTCGTTAGGACAGGCCTACGAGCAGTACTTC.

This chain joins TRBV11-1 and TRBJ2-3, with TRBD1 matching over 9 bases. The junction had 14 bases not matched to a gene; V was cut back by 6 bases and J by 10 bases. CDR1 is SGHAT and CDR2 is FQDESV in the germline V gene (reference sequence). The CDR3 contains 15 residues. Written as DNA, the CDR3 is TGTGCCAGCAGTTTGAACCGGGACAGGGAAAACCCGCAGTATTTT. Translation gives CASSLNRDRENPQYF.

The chain joins TRBV29-1 to TRBJ2-1; TRBD2 matches at 7 bases. This CDR3 has 14 amino acids. The V segment lost 1 base and the J segment 4 bases; nucleotides outside the gene matches: 4. Looked up from germline, CDR1 is SQVTM and CDR2 is ANQGSEA. CDR3 amino acids: CSVEGRESYNEQFF. The CDR3, as DNA: TGCAGCGTTGAAGGGCGGGAGTCGTACAATGAGCAGTTCTTC.

The table lists this clonotype with a few counts. The chain is built from TRBV7-9 and TRBJ1-6; 10 bases agree with TRBD1. Losses at the gene ends were 1 base for V and 8 bases for J; bases not matched to a gene: 2. Germline loops: CDR1 SEHNR, CDR2 FQNEAQ (reference sequence). The CDR3 totals 15 residues. The DNA of the CDR3 is TGTGCCAGCAGCTTAGGGGGACAGGGGTATTCACCCCTCCACTTT. The encoded protein is CASSLGGQGYSPLHF.

This clonotype was recorded at least ten times. V and J are TRBV7-9 and TRBJ2-7, with unresolved D. The V and J ends lost 6 bases and 3 bases respectively, with 9 bases between them. CDR1 and CDR2 from the germline V gene are SEHNR and FQNEAQ (reference sequence). The CDR3 is 12 residues long. Written as DNA, the CDR3 is TGTGCCAGCAGTCCCTTGGGCTACGAGCAGTACTTC. It translates to CASSPLGYEQYF.

This clonotype has at least ten counts. The gene calls are TRBV7-3 and TRBJ1-6; 7 bases map to TRBD1. Germline V gene data show CDR1 as SGHTA and CDR2 as FQGTGA. J gave up 7 bases and V 4 bases, and 7 bases lay outside the gene matches. The CDR3 has 15 residues. The CDR3 nucleotides read TGTGCCAGCAGCTCGACAGGGCGCTCAAATTCACCCCTCCACTTT. Encoded protein: CASSSTGRSNSPLHF.

This clonotype has a count of ten or more. V usage is TRBV4-2 and J usage is TRBJ2-7; D unclear. The CDR3 sequence is 17 residues long. The V and J ends lost 0 bases and 0 bases respectively, with 15 bases between them. Germline values: CDR1 LGHNA, CDR2 YNFKEQ. CDR3 loop: CASSQDFPLTHSYEQYF. CDR3 nucleotides: TGTGCCAGCAGCCAAGATTTTCCCCTGACCCACTCCTACGAGCAGTACTTC.

This clonotype was observed many times. The V call is TRBV5-1, the J call TRBJ1-1; D ambiguous. V was pared by 0 bases and J by 5 bases, with 11 bases between. Germline loops: CDR1 SGHRS, CDR2 YFSETQ. The CDR3 loop spans 14 amino acids. As DNA, the CDR3 is TGCGCCAGCAGCTTGGTTCCGGAGTTGACTGAAGCTTTCTTT. It codes for CASSLVPELTEAFF. The full variable domain, its missing parts supplied by reference TRBV5-1 and TRBJ1-1, is KAGVTQTPRYLIKTRGQQVTLSCSPISGHRSVSWYQQTPGQGLQFLFEYFSETQRNKGNFPGRFSGRQFSNSRSEMNVSTLELGDSALYLCASSLVPELTEAFFGQGTRLTVV.

This clonotype was counted ten times or more. The CDR3 DNA reads TGTGCCAGCAGTCAGATTACAGGTTCGGGGCAGTACTTC. It specifies CASSQITGSGQYF. The chain recombines TRBV12-3 or TRBV12-4 with TRBJ2-7; D might be TRBD1 (5 bases). The CDR3 contains 13 residues. V lost 5 bases, J lost 9 bases, and 17 bases lay in between.

This clonotype came up a few times. The chain employs TRBV30 and TRBJ2-3; TRBD2 aligns across 7 bases. The CDR3 spans 15 residues. The trim removed 0 bases at V and 5 bases at J, leaving 8 bases unmatched. Germline V CDR1 and CDR2: GTSNPN, SVGIG (reference sequence). DNA for the CDR3: TGTGCCTGGAGTGTACCTTTGCGGGGGAAAGATACGCAGTATTTT. This encodes CAWSVPLRGKDTQYF.

This clonotype came up many times. J is TRBJ2-2 and V is TRBV7-2, with D unresolved. From germline, CDR1 is SGHTA and CDR2 FQGNSA. CDR3 size: 14 residues. The V and J ends lost 3 bases and 3 bases respectively, with 8 bases between them. CDR3 bases: TGTGCCAGCAGCTTCCTGCAGCACACCGGGGAGCTGTTTTTT. Amino acid sequence: CASSFLQHTGELFF.

In this sample, this clonotype turned up many times. The rearrangement uses TRBV19 and TRBJ1-5; D perhaps matches TRBD1 (6 bases). This CDR3 is built from 13 residues. The germline gives CDR1 LNHDA, CDR2 SQIVND (reference sequence). Trimming pared 4 bases from V and 7 bases from J, leaving 11 bases between. The CDR3 region is CASSTGAMQPQHF. In DNA, the CDR3 is TGTGCCAGTAGTACGGGGGCGATGCAGCCCCAGCATTTT.

This clonotype has a count of ten or more. The chain employs TRBV7-2 and TRBJ2-3; a weak D match, TRBD1 (6 bases). This CDR3 contains 12 residues. The V gene's germline CDR1 is SGHTA and CDR2 FQGNSA. V dropped 5 bases and J dropped 4 bases, with 7 bases sitting between them. In nucleotides, the CDR3 is TGTGCCAGCAGCCACAGGGCAGATACGCAGTATTTT. Protein sequence: CASSHRADTQYF.